The 30 T cell receptor beta chains reported below all come from one sample, sequenced in a study of regulatory T cells in long-lasting Graves disease. Arm-PCR with iRepertoire HTBI primers amplified the CDR3 regions for these TCR beta libraries. TCRdb recomputed calls from the multiplex PCR reads with MiXCR, one row per CDR3 protein. The data contain approximately 560,000 distinct CDR3 sequences, around 15% of them seen just once; the ten biggest clones take up 9.5% to 15%. As to time point: newly diagnosed GD, antithyroid drugs for less than 3 months. There was RNA extracted from PBMCs, and the TCR library was made from it. A further study also used this sample, focusing on T cells in Graves' hyperthyroidism and ophthalmopathy.

Sequenced here: peripheral blood mononuclear cells (PBMCs), sampled at new diagnosis, from a patient treated with antithyroid drugs. These receptor sequences come from a man younger than 30 with Graves disease.

The chain uses TRBV20-1 and TRBJ1-4; D might be TRBD1 (6 bases). Trimming removed 3 bases from V and 6 bases from J, with 14 bases in between. Germline-derived CDR1 and CDR2 are DFQATT and SNEGSKA (reference sequence). There are 14 residues in the CDR3. The CDR3 DNA reads as TGCAGTGCTAGTGGGCAGGGGAGACATGAAAAACTGTTTTTT. As protein: CSASGQGRHEKLFF.

This clonotype was seen ten or more times. J is TRBJ2-1 and V is TRBV12-3 or TRBV12-4, with 10 bases identical to TRBD1. CDR3 length: 14 residues. J was trimmed by 14 bases and V by 7 bases; bases with no gene match: 14. CDR3 sequence (DNA): TGTGCCAGCACCTTACGAACCGGGACAGGGGTCGAGTTCTTC. As protein: CASTLRTGTGVEFF.

Remarks on this clonotype: A much larger clone is a single base away; this may be a read error. V gene TRBV6-2 or TRBV6-3 combines with J gene TRBJ1-2; D may be TRBD1 (6 bases). This CDR3 spans 15 amino acids. In germline, CDR1 is MNHEY, CDR2 SVGEGT. In DNA form, the CDR3 reads TGTGTCAGCAGATACAGGGATGGAGCTAACTATGGCTACACCTTC. It yields the protein CVSRYRDGANYGYTF.

CDR3 loop: CASSRSPGSYEQYF. CDR3 DNA sequence: TGCGCCAGCAGCCGCAGCCCGGGATCCTACGAGCAGTACTTC. This chain uses TRBV5-1 with TRBJ2-7, with D possibly TRBD2 on 5 matching bases. The germline CDR1 and CDR2 sequences are SGHRS and YFSETQ. This CDR3 contains 14 residues. V lost 4 bases, J lost 1 base, and 12 bases lay in between.

This clonotype was seen repeatedly, ten times or more. CDR3 bases: TGTGCCAGCTCTCGTCAGAGGAGTCCCTACGAGCAGTACTTC. Its protein is CASSRQRSPYEQYF. The chain recombines TRBV13 with TRBJ2-7; D is undetermined. Looked up from germline, CDR1 is PRHDT and CDR2 is FYEKMQ (reference sequence). V was shortened by 8 bases and J by 2 bases, with 16 bases between the two germline ends. CDR3 length: 14 residues.

Worth noting for this clonotype: A clone one base away is much larger, so this may be a read error. Lacking the conserved final phenylalanine or tryptophan, this CDR3 likely reflects a read error. The chain joins TRBV12-3 or TRBV12-4 to TRBJ1-1; D gene uncertain. This CDR3 contains 14 residues. Trimming cost V 3 bases and J 1 base, with 9 bases left between them. CDR3 sequence reads: CASSLSQSNTEAFS. The CDR3 DNA sequence: TGTGCCAGCAGTTTGAGTCAGTCGAACACTGAAGCTTTCTCT.

Many counts were recorded for this clonotype. The V gene is TRBV20-1, the J gene TRBJ1-2, with 11 bases lining up with TRBD1. The CDR3 has 15 residues. Germline CDR1 DFQATT, CDR2 SNEGSKA (reference sequence). V lost 5 bases and J lost 8; bases outside the gene matches: 13. This CDR3 reads CSASPIGQGARGYTF. In nucleotides, the CDR3 is TGCAGTGCTTCTCCCATAGGACAGGGGGCGAGAGGCTACACCTTC.

This clonotype was counted a few times. This chain joins TRBV30 and TRBJ2-3; the D gene is possibly TRBD1 (6 bases). In germline, CDR1 is GTSNPN, CDR2 SVGIG (reference sequence). V lost 4 bases to trimming and J lost 4 bases, with 9 bases between them. CDR3 length equals 12 residues. The CDR3 nucleotides read TGTGCCTGGAACAGGGTATCAGATACGCAGTATTTT. It is translated as CAWNRVSDTQYF.

In this sample, this clonotype turned up many times. The chain uses TRBV18 and TRBJ2-1; TRBD1 matches at 8 bases. The V segment lost 5 bases and the J segment 7 bases; nucleotides outside the gene matches: 10. Germline CDR1 KGHSH, CDR2 LQKENI. The CDR3 contains 15 residues. This chain's CDR3 is CASSSRTGSENEQFF. In DNA form, the CDR3 reads TGTGCCAGCTCATCTCGGACAGGGTCCGAAAATGAGCAGTTCTTC.

This clonotype has just a few counts. A single base separates this from a much larger clone, so it may be a read error. V is TRBV28 and J is TRBJ1-1; D uncertain. Germline V CDR1 and CDR2: MDHEN, SYDVKM. The CDR3 runs 13 residues. DNA of the CDR3: TGTGCCAGCAGACTGCCCCTGAACACTGAAGCTTCCTTT. Translated: CASRLPLNTEASF.

This clonotype has at least ten counts. The V call is TRBV12-3 or TRBV12-4, the J call TRBJ1-5, with no clear D. This CDR3 comprises 12 residues. V was clipped by 3 bases and J by 6 bases, with 6 bases between them. The CDR3 DNA reads TGTGCCAGCAGTTTCAATACTCAGCCCCAGCATTTT. Translated, it gives CASSFNTQPQHF.

This clonotype was seen repeatedly, ten times or more. The genes are TRBV12-3 or TRBV12-4 and TRBJ1-2, with a possible D match to TRBD1 (5 bases). V shed 5 bases and J shed 4 bases, with 11 bases lying between them. CDR3 length: 13 amino acids. The CDR3 sequence is CASSHDRGYGYTF. CDR3 sequence (DNA): TGTGCCAGCAGTCACGATAGGGGCTATGGCTACACCTTC.

The chain employs TRBV19 and TRBJ2-2, with 9 bases that match TRBD1. CDR3 length equals 18 residues. V lost 5 bases and J lost 3; bases outside the gene matches: 13. The germline V gene has CDR1 LNHDA and CDR2 SQIVND (reference sequence). The DNA of the CDR3 is TGTGCCAGTAGTCCGGACAGGGGAAGGAAATCTGACACCGGGGAGCTGTTTTTT. It specifies CASSPDRGRKSDTGELFF.

The chain is built from TRBV2 and TRBJ1-3, with D possibly matching TRBD1 (6 bases). This CDR3 spans 14 amino acids. Germline V gives CDR1 SNHLY, CDR2 FYNNEI. Trimming cost V 2 bases and J 5 bases, with 10 bases left between them. The CDR3 loop is CASSERQERNTIYF. CDR3 DNA: TGTGCCAGCAGTGAACGACAGGAAAGAAACACCATATATTTT.

In its sample, this clonotype was seen many times. The CDR3 protein is CASSFHNEQFF. CDR3 sequence (DNA): TGTGCCAGCAGCTTCCACAATGAGCAGTTCTTC. This chain uses TRBV11-2 with TRBJ2-1; D is undetermined. V was clipped by 3 bases and J by 5 bases, with 2 bases between them. The CDR3 consists of 11 residues. From germline, CDR1 is SGHAT and CDR2 FQNNGV.

J is TRBJ1-1 and V is TRBV6-1; 7 bases line up with TRBD1. V gave up 5 bases and J gave up 3 bases; unmatched junction bases: 9. In germline, CDR1 is MNHNS, CDR2 SASEGT. The CDR3 totals 15 residues. Here the CDR3 reads CASSTAPGQHTEAFF. DNA of the CDR3: TGTGCCAGCAGTACTGCCCCGGGACAGCACACTGAAGCTTTCTTT.

There are many counts of this clonotype. The chain is built from TRBV6-1 and TRBJ2-2; the match to TRBD2 covers 7 bases. Per germline, CDR1 MNHNS and CDR2 SASEGT. V lost 5 bases, J lost 7 bases, and 19 bases stayed unmatched. The CDR3 is made up of 18 amino acids. The CDR3 protein is CASSSLGTQAGKGGELFF. DNA of the CDR3: TGTGCCAGCAGTAGCCTAGGGACCCAAGCGGGAAAGGGCGGGGAGCTGTTTTTT.

This clonotype appeared many times. The chain couples TRBV28 to TRBJ2-1, with D perhaps TRBD1 or TRBD2 (7 bases each). The J call may be mistaken, given a closer DNA end match to TRBJ2-5. Germline V gives CDR1 MDHEN, CDR2 SYDVKM. This CDR3 comprises 15 residues. The CDR3 loop is CASGRAGGRRETQYF. DNA of the CDR3: TGTGCCAGCGGGAGGGCAGGGGGTAGGCGAGAGACCCAGTACTTC.

The rearrangement joins TRBV4-2 to TRBJ2-3, with no clear D. V lost 0 bases and J lost 1, with 11 bases in between. This CDR3 has 16 amino acids. The germline gives CDR1 LGHNA, CDR2 YNFKEQ. The CDR3 region is CASSQDVGGGTDTQYF. CDR3 sequence (DNA): TGTGCCAGCAGCCAAGATGTGGGCGGAGGCACAGATACGCAGTATTTT.

A word on this clonotype: At one of its ends the junction is not consistent with the germline gene, which may arise from a read error. The J gene is TRBJ2-1, the V gene TRBV3-1; D gene uncertain. This CDR3 comprises 14 residues. Per the germline V gene, CDR1 is LGHDT and CDR2 is YNNKEL (reference sequence). CDR3 coding DNA: TGTGCCAGCAGCCCGACCCGCGATATCAATGAGCAGTCCTTC. Translation gives CASSPTRDINEQSF.

This clonotype was seen only a few times. The genes are TRBV5-1 and TRBJ2-1, with 8 bases matching TRBD1. V lost 4 bases to trimming and J lost 6 bases; unmatched junction nucleotides: 9. This CDR3 comprises 15 residues. The V gene's germline CDR1 is SGHRS and CDR2 YFSETQ. The DNA for the CDR3 is TGCGCCAGCAGCATAAGGACAGGGACGGTCAATGAGCAGTTCTTC. The encoded protein is CASSIRTGTVNEQFF. The full variable domain, completed using reference TRBV5-1 and TRBJ2-1, is KAGVTQTPRYLIKTRGQQVTLSCSPISGHRSVSWYQQTPGQGLQFLFEYFSETQRNKGNFPGRFSGRQFSNSRSEMNVSTLELGDSALYLCASSIRTGTVNEQFFGPGTRLTVL.

In this sample, this clonotype turned up many times. The CDR3, as DNA: TGTGCCAGCAGCCAAGATCGAGGTTTAGGACTAGCGGGAGGCAGCTCCTACAATGAGCAGTTCTTC. Protein: CASSQDRGLGLAGGSSYNEQFF. The chain couples TRBV3-1 to TRBJ2-1; 14 bases match TRBD2. The length of the CDR3 is 22 residues. J gave up 0 bases and V 0 bases, and 13 bases lay outside the gene matches. The germline V gene has CDR1 LGHDT and CDR2 YNNKEL (reference sequence).

J is TRBJ2-5 and V is TRBV25-1; 12 positions agree with TRBD1. The trim removed 8 bases at V and 5 bases at J, leaving 15 bases unmatched. This CDR3 comprises 17 residues. Germline V gene lookup returns CDR1 MGHDK and CDR2 SYGVNS. CDR3: CASLPGDRGPGGETQYF. The CDR3, as DNA: TGTGCCAGCCTCCCCGGGGACAGGGGGCCTGGGGGGGAGACCCAGTACTTC.

Of note for this clonotype: A much larger clone lies a single base off, so this may be a read error. The chain uses TRBV7-8 and TRBJ2-7; TRBD2 matches 7 bases. V lost 0 bases, J lost 2 bases, and 7 bases stayed unmatched. CDR1 and CDR2 (germline): SGHVS, FQNEAQ. The CDR3 has 16 amino acids. Here the CDR3 reads CASSLAGLTAPYEQYF. For the CDR3, the DNA is TGTGCCAGCAGCTTAGCGGGACTAACGGCACCCTACGAGCAGTACTTC.

As concerns this clonotype: This could be a read error, since a much larger clone is one nucleotide away. V usage is TRBV6-1 and J usage is TRBJ1-5, with TRBD1 identical over 7 bases. Germline V gene lookup returns CDR1 MNHNS and CDR2 SASEGT. The length of the CDR3 is 14 residues. CDR3 protein: CASRSRDSHQPRHF. As DNA, the CDR3 is TGTGCCAGCAGATCACGGGACAGCCATCAGCCCCGGCATTTT.

The CDR3 loop is CASSIQGYQPQHF. Here the CDR3 DNA reads TGTGCCAGCAGTATACAGGGTTACCAGCCCCAGCATTTT. This chain links TRBV6-1 with TRBJ1-5, with a weak D call TRBD1 (6 bases). V shed 5 bases and J shed 7 bases, with 12 bases lying between them. Germline V CDR1 and CDR2: MNHNS, SASEGT. The CDR3 is made up of 13 amino acids.

This clonotype has a handful of counts. This may arise from a read error, as a much more abundant clone is one base away. The chain employs TRBV12-3 or TRBV12-4 and TRBJ2-5; the D is unclear. The CDR3 is 10 amino acids. CDR3 coding DNA: TGTGCCAGCAGCCCTAGGGCCCCCGTATTC. Amino acids: CASSPRAPVF.

This clonotype was seen repeatedly, ten times or more. The chain has TRBV7-2 and TRBJ2-3; no clear D gene. CDR3 length: 14 amino acids. The V and J ends lost 1 base and 2 bases respectively, with 7 bases between them. Germline V lookup: CDR1 SGHTA, CDR2 FQGNSA. The CDR3 DNA follows: TGTGCCAGCAGCTTAGAGCGACCCACAGATACGCAGTATTTT. Amino acids: CASSLERPTDTQYF.

This sequence joins TRBV9 and TRBJ2-3; 8 bases match TRBD2. The end of the DNA aligns better with TRBJ2-5, so the J call may be wrong. The CDR3 length is 14 residues. Looked up from germline, CDR1 is SGDLS and CDR2 is YYNGEE. This chain's CDR3 is CASSVASGSETQYF. The CDR3 DNA follows: TGTGCCAGCAGCGTAGCCAGCGGGAGTGAGACCCAGTACTTC.

This sequence joins TRBV13 and TRBJ1-4; D remains ambiguous. This CDR3 has 15 residues. The germline V gene encodes CDR1 PRHDT and CDR2 FYEKMQ (reference sequence). V lost 0 bases to trimming and J lost 1 base, with 6 bases between them. The CDR3 reads CASSLGAGTNEKLFF. DNA for the CDR3: TGTGCCAGCAGCTTAGGGGCTGGAACTAATGAAAAACTGTTTTTT.